This entry is about one T cell receptor beta chain. Its antigen is not identified. The sample originates from a study of cytomegalovirus exposure and HLA in healthy donors. The CDR3 has 13 amino acids. The trim removed 6 bases at V and 4 bases at J, leaving 5 bases unmatched. Per germline, CDR1 MNHEY and CDR2 SMNVEV (reference sequence). Notes on the study in general: Accurate prediction of HLA-A and HLA-B alleles (for most subjects) was reportedly achieved from TCR beta sequences. What was likely a sequencing artifact was a cluster of highly shared sequence variants.

13 Jbeta primers and 60 Vbeta primers were used for the PCR. Sequencing was performed with immunoSEQ multiplex PCR; in TCRdb, only in-frame clones are kept and a portion is missing. This sample has approximately 220,000 clones, with 70% to 80% found just once. The sequence derives from a girl aged 2-10 years in good health and CMV-seronegative. Sequenced: PBMCs. The rearrangement links TRBV27 to TRBJ1-1; 7 bases align to TRBD1. Here the CDR3 DNA reads TGTGCCAGCAGCTTACAGGGGACCACTGAAGCTTTCTTT. Translation gives CASSLQGTTEAFF.